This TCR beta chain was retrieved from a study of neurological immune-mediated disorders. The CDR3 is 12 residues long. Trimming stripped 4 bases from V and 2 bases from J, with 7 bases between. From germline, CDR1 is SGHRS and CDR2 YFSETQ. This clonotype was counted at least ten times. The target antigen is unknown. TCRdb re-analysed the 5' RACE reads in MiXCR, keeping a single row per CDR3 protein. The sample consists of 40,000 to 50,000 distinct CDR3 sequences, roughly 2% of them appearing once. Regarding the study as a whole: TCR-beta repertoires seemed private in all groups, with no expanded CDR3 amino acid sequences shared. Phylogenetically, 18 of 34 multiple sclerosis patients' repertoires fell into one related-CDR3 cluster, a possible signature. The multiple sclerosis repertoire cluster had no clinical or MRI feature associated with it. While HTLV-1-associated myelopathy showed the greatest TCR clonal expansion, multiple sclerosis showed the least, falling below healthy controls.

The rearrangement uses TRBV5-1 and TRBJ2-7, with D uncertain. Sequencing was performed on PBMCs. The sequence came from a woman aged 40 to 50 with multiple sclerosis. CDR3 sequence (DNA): TGCGCCAGCAGCGTGGATACCTACGAGCAGTACTTC. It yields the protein CASSVDTYEQYF.